The rows below give T cell receptor beta chains drawn from one sample of a study of CD8+ T cells in alopecia areata. Clones were sequenced by immunoSEQ multiplex PCR, and TCRdb holds only the in-frame ones, with some missing. The sample has 200,000 or so clones; more than 30% are singletons. The material sequenced was CD4+ T cells sorted from blood, taken at week 34, from a patient treated with tofacitinib. These receptor sequences come from a human donor with alopecia areata. The CDR3 runs from the conserved cysteine through the conserved F or W.

V: TRBV20-1; CDR3: CSAPSPHEQFF
V: TRBV6-1; CDR3: CASSEDRFSGANVLTF
V: TRBV27; CDR3: CASGKDRVGQPQHF
V: TRBV19; CDR3: CASNSARDFADTQYF
V: TRBV29-1; CDR3: CSVATYVSYNEQFF
V: TRBV15; CDR3: CATSRLLGVEYGYTF
V: TRBV30; CDR3: CAWSPGVGTDTQYF
V: TRBV7-8; CDR3: CASSPGQYEQYF
V: TRBV18; CDR3: CASSRDRVGTNTEAFF
V: TRBV30; CDR3: CAWIQNRVDTGNTIYF
V: TRBV18; CDR3: CASSPPKGGGTEAFF
V: TRBV2; CDR3: CASSVTGNQPQHF
V: TRBV14; CDR3: CASSLLAGIRDEQFF
V: TRBV7-9; CDR3: CASRATGMNTEAFF
V: TRBV29-1; CDR3: CSVGQGAAGELFF
V: TRBV5-6; CDR3: CASSFSSPRGANTGELFF
V: TRBV30; CDR3: CAWTGLQGLGNTIYF
V: TRBV10-3; CDR3: CATAEGNQPQHF
V: TRBV5-1; CDR3: CASRLQVRGETQYF
V: TRBV9; CDR3: CASSGRDNYNEQFF
V: TRBV6-5; CDR3: CASRGDRGSYGYTF
V: TRBV5-1; CDR3: CASSLVQGGGPNEKLFF
V: TRBV5-1; CDR3: CASSLVVGNYGYTF
V: TRBV27; CDR3: CASSLWEGAGGYTF
V: TRBV4-1; CDR3: CASSQVRSPLHF
V: TRBV7-9; CDR3: CASSGRTSGSLITDTQYF
V: TRBV7-6; CDR3: CASSLDTGYNQPQHF
V: TRBV6-6; CDR3: CASSYEQGAGNYGYTF
V: TRBV5-1; CDR3: CASSLATIGELFF
V: TRBV6-6; CDR3: CASSTYRGTIAETQYF
V: TRBV23-1; CDR3: CASGSNTEAFF
V: TRBV30; CDR3: CAWSVPGVSNQPQHF
V: TRBV28; CDR3: CASDLGGQSSYEQYF
V: TRBV27; CDR3: CASSFKRADNYGYTF
V: TRBV15; CDR3: CATSRDFGLQETQYF
V: TRBV10-3; CDR3: CAIGSGRVNTEAFF
V: TRBV5-1; CDR3: CASSGNPSTQYF
V: TRBV7-7; CDR3: CASSPVGGPGDTQYF
V: TRBV30; CDR3: CAWSVPGGAYTF
V: TRBV6-1; CDR3: CASSEAGRTEAFF
V: TRBV29-1; CDR3: CSVEGSPGTNEKLFF
V: TRBV30; CDR3: CASSAGYQNTEAFF
V: TRBV6-5; CDR3: CASSYFEAGNYGYTF
V: TRBV5-1; CDR3: CASSDLSGQETQYF
V: TRBV15; CDR3: CATSRGLSTGRGTEAFF
V: TRBV9; CDR3: CASSVSGGASTDTQYF
V: TRBV6-5; CDR3: CASSYSVDYGYTF
V: TRBV11-1; CDR3: CASSLVSTASMNTEAFF
V: TRBV4-1; CDR3: CASSKQGIYEKLFF
V: TRBV30; CDR3: CAWNPGPGANVLTF
V: TRBV2; CDR3: CASREIAGGSSRETQYF
V: TRBV6-5; CDR3: CASIRYGGPGEAFF
V: TRBV29-1; CDR3: CSANLETEAFF
V: TRBV18; CDR3: CASSPISGGLNNEQFF
V: TRBV4-1; CDR3: CASSQDQGFSEKLFF
V: TRBV9; CDR3: CASSSQGYGYTF
V: TRBV6-1; CDR3: CASRVSGTGNHEQYF
V: TRBV2; CDR3: CASSVSAWGAEAFF
V: TRBV20-1; CDR3: CSALTGVGYTF
V: TRBV29-1; CDR3: CSVGGIPGTGASGANVLTF